This TCR beta chain is drawn from a study of cytomegalovirus exposure and HLA in healthy donors. PCR used 60 Vbeta primers and 13 Jbeta primers. Generated by immunoSEQ multiplex PCR, the TCRdb table keeps only in-frame clones and is missing some. The table has more than 95,000 clones, over 65% seen once. CDR3 length: 14 amino acids. V was cut by 3 bases and J by 5 bases, with 11 bases left in between. The germline CDR1 and CDR2 sequences are SGHAT and FQNNGV. Study-wide results and caveats: The classifier reportedly diagnosed cytomegalovirus status with high specificity and sensitivity. Later on, a genetic analysis was performed. It linked a missense variant in DCLRE1C with V- and J-gene trimming of TCR beta.

At the time of sampling, donors were nominally healthy, though unrecorded immune exposures were likely. As for this clone: Its antigen remains unknown.

Specimen: PBMCs. The rearrangement uses TRBV11-2 and TRBJ2-1, with D maybe TRBD2 (5 bases). This TCR was sampled from a woman in her forties or fifties in good health and CMV-seropositive. The CDR3 here is CASSFGLRDNEQFF. The CDR3 DNA reads as TGTGCCAGCAGCTTCGGACTGCGTGACAATGAGCAGTTCTTC.